This T cell receptor (beta chain) was identified during a study of cytomegalovirus exposure and HLA in healthy donors (dated by TCRdb to about 2017). In the study overall: In an earlier analysis of under 600 of the donors, approximately 260 Gb of sequence data and 90 million to 120 million unique TCR beta sequences from roughly 180 million T cells were reported. An early release that covered 640 HLA-typed donors contained approximately 300 gigabases of sequencing data and around 85 million unique TCR sequences. The genetic ancestry cluster associated with self-reported Caucasian donors included about 84% of the roughly 360 genotyped donors. The study aimed to test whether signatures of past pathogen exposure could be identified by cataloging public T cell receptors. Using immunosequencing, the study profiled T cell repertoires from 500 to 800 subjects and related those repertoires to cytomegalovirus serostatus. Besides the first cohort of 500 to 700 subjects, a separate validation cohort made up of over 100 different subjects was used. To predict cytomegalovirus infection status, the study combined high-throughput TCR immunosequencing, statistical association of individual TCRs with disease status, and machine learning. In a later analysis, previously published TCR beta repertoires from 666 donors were re-analyzed and high-resolution HLA genotyping was added so that TCR occurrence patterns could be studied. Rather than drawing on any new phenotypic data, the later analysis identified candidate immune exposures from TCR beta sequences and the way those sequences occurred across donors. To decide whether each TCR beta V gene segment behaved as functional or pseudogenic, an earlier analysis of approximately 600 of the donors relied on high-throughput TCR beta sequencing. Alongside the repertoire data, information on donor age, sex, ethnicity and CMV serostatus was compiled. In a later genetic analysis, genome-wide SNP genotypes for 398 of the 666 donors were used, and that subset was treated as a discovery cohort. All discovery cohort repertoires had been generated on a single sequencing platform. HLA typing covered class I and class II loci at four-digit resolution. The number of donors typed differed by locus, with 629-630 for A, B, C, DRB1 and DQB1, roughly 520 for DQA1, 600 to 610 for DPA1, and around 430 for DPB1. A handful of DR-DQ haplotypes were treated as single units for association and clustering because of strong linkage in the cohort. Among roughly 370 genotyped donors of the cohort, an average of roughly 240,000 unique TCR beta nucleotide sequences were sequenced per donor, roughly a sixth of them non-productive. The research as a whole found: The cohort was sequenced for TCR beta chains only, and without alpha or paired-chain data the features that could be detected were limited. Because counts were too low, about 18 rarely observed V segments, including chromosome 9 orphons, were excluded from the earlier analysis of roughly 580 of the donors. In a later analysis, most CMV-associated TCR beta chains were found to appear HLA-restricted, with HLA associations seemingly driven largely by CMV exposure. CMV serostatus was the only immune exposure information available for the cohort. In both the original and validation cohorts, the classifier was reported to diagnose cytomegalovirus status with high specificity and sensitivity. Compared with the 666-donor mean, donors in an Asian-associated ancestry cluster had fewer N-insertions in productive TCRs, according to a later genetic analysis. In vitro tests confirmed that a few of the cytomegalovirus-associated TCR beta chains recognize cytomegalovirus antigens. Linkage disequilibrium might explain the correlated functional status among segregating V segments, but an unknown experimental factor could not be ruled out. Several of the top co-occurrence clusters appeared to be linked to parvovirus B19, influenza, CMV and Epstein-Barr virus, according to a later analysis. A further reported finding was that TCR beta sequences accurately predicted the HLA-A and HLA-B alleles for most subjects in the first cohort. According to the authors, the approach could potentially be generalized to other disease states and immunological phenotypes. The study gave a list of about 150 TCR beta chains associated with cytomegalovirus. Most TCR sequences were seen in very few donors, while some public TCRs were found in many individuals. A later analysis associated 15,000 to 20,000 TCR beta sequences with specific HLA alleles at a false discovery rate of 0.05. In a later genetic analysis, a missense DCLRE1C variant was associated with V-gene and J-gene trimming of TCR beta chains, and the association was replicated in an independent cohort. A cluster of highly shared sequence variants was judged likely to represent a technical artifact of the sequencing pipeline. An earlier analysis of around 600 of the donors showed that most TCR beta V segments appeared in productive rearrangements either about 87% or about 30% of the time, which broadly matched IMGT annotations. When HLA alleles, especially DR and DQ, strongly co-occurred, attributing TCR associations to individual alleles was difficult. Presence/absence analyses assumed roughly uniform sequencing depth across donors, an assumption that may not hold. A later analysis found that HLA-associated TCR beta chains were more clonally expanded and had lower generation probabilities than equally common non-associated chains. Some IMGT-functional V segments, including TRBV6-2 and TRBV6-3, could not be told apart with the 87-base-pair reads, so those segments were excluded. Because HLA typing was missing for some donors at each locus, association tests included only the typed subset. According to a later analysis, TCR association rates differed among HLA loci, with DRB1 alleles showing the most associated TCRs and HLA-C alleles showing the fewest.

Library preparation employed the immunoSEQ multiplex PCR assay. The multiplex PCR relied on a mix of 60 forward primers for TCR Vbeta segments and 13 reverse primers for TCR Jbeta segments. A multiplex PCR assay on genomic DNA amplified the CDR3 region of rearranged TCR beta genes. The Illumina HiSeq System was used to sequence the amplified TCR beta libraries as 87-base-pair reads. In the source study's methods: In a later analysis, tens of millions of unique TCR beta chains were counted across the roughly 670 repertoires, and roughly 11 million of these chains were shared by at least two donors. Raw reads were error-corrected and collapsed into unique sequences with a nearest-neighbor algorithm that merged closely related sequences to remove PCR and sequencing errors. Alignment of CDR3 sequences to IMGT reference sequences was used to assign V, D and J gene segments. For a sequence to be retained, a match of at least six nucleotides to both a V gene segment and a J gene segment was required. Rearrangements were called productive when the CDR3 lacked stop codons and stayed in frame with V and J; all others were non-productive. Following IMGT convention, CDR3 was defined as the stretch from the second conserved V-encoded cysteine up to the conserved J-encoded phenylalanine. The earlier analysis of fewer than 750 of the donors excluded sequences that lacked an unambiguous match to a single V gene segment. An earlier analysis of 500 to 700 of the donors classified V segments as functional when productive rearrangements were above 56.7% and as segregating when the standard deviation between donors was above 5%. A statistical classification framework was built to diagnose cytomegalovirus status from the catalog of TCR beta chain sequences. In a later analysis, V and J genes were assigned by comparing TCR nucleotide sequences against IMGT/GENE-DB human TR gene sequences. A later analysis assigned CDR3 sequences and most-parsimonious VDJ recombination scenarios with the TCRdist pipeline. In a later analysis, each TCR beta chain was defined by its CDR3 amino acid sequence together with its V-gene family, and reads lacking a unique V-gene family were excluded. To address suspected cross-contamination and a sequencing artifact, a later analysis removed around 600 highly shared, low-generation-probability nucleotide sequences. In a later analysis, a clonal expansion index was calculated for each public chain from normalized within-repertoire ranks of inferred template counts. In a later analysis, generation probabilities were computed using a VDJ recombination model fitted to out-of-frame rearrangements, and the results were checked against IGoR. Hypergeometric tests were used in a later analysis to score TCR-TCR, TCR-HLA and TCR-CMV co-occurrence, with a repertoire-size bias correction applied to the TCR pairs. False discovery rates were estimated in a later analysis by permuting HLA or CMV assignments 20 times. A later analysis grouped co-occurring TCRs with DBSCAN, adding TCRdist sequence similarity when clustering within HLA-allele-positive subsets. Repertoires with fewer than 30,000 or more than 120,000 public chains were left out of co-occurrence clustering, as were roughly five repertoires with anomalous nucleotide sharing. The table comes from immuneACCESS by way of TCRdb, which keeps in-frame sequences with V and J called. Part of the clones is missing from these tables; in studies checked, under half for an unresolved V gene and the rest for unknown reasons. V and J calls and clone size come straight from that table; D and trimming were deduced from the DNA. This sample lists approximately 110,000 clones; roughly 70% were detected once. The ten largest clones capture 8.4% of the sample.

CDR1 is given as SGHDT and CDR2 as YYEEEE, both from the germline V gene. The CDR3 runs 14 amino acids, cysteine and phenylalanine included. CDR3 DNA only is kept here, 42 bases in frame from base 1. The junction carries 12 bases between V and J, which are trimmed by 1 base and 4 bases respectively. As regards this clone: Its antigen has not been determined. Base qualities were left out, and no much larger clone turns up one base away.

The cohort comprised 710 or so healthy bone marrow donors. At the time of sampling, every cohort member was nominally healthy, though immune exposures that went unrecorded were likely present. The donor tested CMV seronegative, placing the donor among the 352 seronegative members of the cohort. Every donor gave a peripheral blood sample, and the peripheral blood mononuclear cells from that sample were used for TCR beta sequencing. The Qiagen DNeasy Blood Extraction Kit was used to extract genomic DNA from the blood cell samples. The clonotype was recovered from a man aged 40-55 years in good health and CMV-seronegative. The chain links TRBV5-6 with TRBJ2-7, with no confident D gene call. Material for sequencing was PBMCs. The sequence in DNA is TGTGCCAGCAGCTTGATCCAGCAGGCTTACGAGCAGTACTTC. Its protein is CASSLIQQAYEQYF.